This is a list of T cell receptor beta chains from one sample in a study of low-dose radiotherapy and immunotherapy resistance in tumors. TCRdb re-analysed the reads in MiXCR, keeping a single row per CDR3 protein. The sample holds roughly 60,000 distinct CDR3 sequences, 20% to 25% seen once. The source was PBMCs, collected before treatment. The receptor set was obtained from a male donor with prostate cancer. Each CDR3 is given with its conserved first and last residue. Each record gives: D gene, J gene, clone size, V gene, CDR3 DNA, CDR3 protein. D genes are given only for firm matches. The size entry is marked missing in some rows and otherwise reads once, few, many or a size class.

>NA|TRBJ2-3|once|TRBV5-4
TGTGCCAGCAGCTTGGACTCGAATTCTGTTGATACGCAGTATTTT
CASSLDSNSVDTQYF
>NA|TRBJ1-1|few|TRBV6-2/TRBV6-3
TGTGCCAGCAGTTACTCGACCGCGGGGGCTGAAGCTTTCTTT
CASSYSTAGAEAFF
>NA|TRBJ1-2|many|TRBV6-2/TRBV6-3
TGTGCCAGCACGGGTGGGGCTGGAGTAGGAGGCTACACCTTT
CASTGGAGVGGYTF
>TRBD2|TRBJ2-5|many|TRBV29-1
TGCAGCGCCGCCCGGGACCCCGGGGGGGAAACCCAGTACTTC
CSAARDPGGETQYF
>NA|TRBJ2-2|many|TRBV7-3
TGTGCCAGCAGCTTAACAGGGCCCGGGGAGCTGTTTTTT
CASSLTGPGELFF
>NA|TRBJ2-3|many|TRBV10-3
TGTGCCATCAGGACGGGAGATACGCAGTATTTT
CAIRTGDTQYF
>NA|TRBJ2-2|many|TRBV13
TGTGCCAGCAGCTTAAGGGGCACCGGGGAGCTGTTTTTT
CASSLRGTGELFF
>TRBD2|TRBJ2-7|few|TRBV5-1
TGCGCCAGCAGCAGAACTAGCGCGACCTACGAGCAGTACTTC
CASSRTSATYEQYF
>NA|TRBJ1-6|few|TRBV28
TGTGCCAGCAGTTTATCGACAATTTCGGCCCTCCACTTT
CASSLSTISALHF
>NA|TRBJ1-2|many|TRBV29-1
TGCAGCGTTCCCCGACGGTCATATGGCTACACCTTC
CSVPRRSYGYTF
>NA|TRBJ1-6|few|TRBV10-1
TGCGCCAGCAGTGAGAGTTTATATTCACCCCTCCACTTT
CASSESLYSPLHF
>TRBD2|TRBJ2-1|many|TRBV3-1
TGTGCCAGCAGCCAAGATCGCGGGGGGATAAACAATGAGCAGTTCTTC
CASSQDRGGINNEQFF
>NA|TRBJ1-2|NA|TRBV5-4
TGTGCCAGCAGCAAGAACCATAACTATGGCTACACCTTC
CASSKNHNYGYTF
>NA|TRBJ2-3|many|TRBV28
TGTGCCAGCAGTTTAGGTGGGTCCACAGATACGCAGTATTTT
CASSLGGSTDTQYF
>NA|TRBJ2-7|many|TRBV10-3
TGTGCCACCCGAGGACCCACCTACGAGCAGTACTTC
CATRGPTYEQYF
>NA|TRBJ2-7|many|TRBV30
TGTGCCTGGAGAGGGCCTCCCCCCGAGCAGTACTTC
CAWRGPPPEQYF